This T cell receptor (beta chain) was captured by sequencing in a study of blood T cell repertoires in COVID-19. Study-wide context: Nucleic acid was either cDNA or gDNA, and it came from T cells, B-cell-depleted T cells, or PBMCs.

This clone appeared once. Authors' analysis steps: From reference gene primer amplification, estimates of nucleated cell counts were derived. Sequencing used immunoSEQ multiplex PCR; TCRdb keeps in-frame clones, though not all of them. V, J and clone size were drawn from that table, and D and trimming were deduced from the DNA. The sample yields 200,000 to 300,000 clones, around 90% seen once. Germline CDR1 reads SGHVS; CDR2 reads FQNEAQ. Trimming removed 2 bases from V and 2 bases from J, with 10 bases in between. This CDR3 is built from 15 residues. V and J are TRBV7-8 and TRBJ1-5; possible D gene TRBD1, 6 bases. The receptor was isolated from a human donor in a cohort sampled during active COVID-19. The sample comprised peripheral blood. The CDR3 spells CASSLSPGGNQPQHF. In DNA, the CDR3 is TGTGCCAGCAGCTTAAGCCCAGGGGGCAATCAGCCCCAGCATTTT.